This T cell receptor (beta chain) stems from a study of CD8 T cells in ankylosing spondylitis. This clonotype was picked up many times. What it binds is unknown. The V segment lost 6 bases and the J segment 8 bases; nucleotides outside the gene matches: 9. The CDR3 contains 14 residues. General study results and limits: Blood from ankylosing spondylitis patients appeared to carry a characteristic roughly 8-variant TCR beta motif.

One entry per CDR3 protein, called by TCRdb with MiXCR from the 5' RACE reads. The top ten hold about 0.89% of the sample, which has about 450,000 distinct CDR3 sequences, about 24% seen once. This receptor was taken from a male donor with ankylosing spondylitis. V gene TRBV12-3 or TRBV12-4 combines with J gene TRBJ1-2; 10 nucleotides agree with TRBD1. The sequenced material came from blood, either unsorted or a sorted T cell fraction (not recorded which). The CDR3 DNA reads TGTGCCAGCAGCACGAGACAGGGGGCTCGGGGCTACACCTTC. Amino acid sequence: CASSTRQGARGYTF.